This section outlines one TCR beta chain sequence together with its context. This clone was found a few times. Its antigen remains undetermined. Base qualities are not recorded, but no much larger clone differs from it by a single base. In light of the paper, this sample's time point label describes: 24 weeks on oral tofacitinib. According to the study, the label for this sample's treatment or condition signals: oral pan-JAK inhibitor, 5-10 mg twice daily. Lesional scalp punch biopsies and peripheral blood were obtained from alopecia areata patients. PBMCs were separated by density centrifugation and stained for CD3, CD4 and CD8, after which CD4+ and CD8+ T cells were sorted on a FACSAria. The data were taken from a study of CD8+ T cells in alopecia areata (dated by TCRdb to between 2018 and 2020). About the full investigation: Treated patients were enrolled in an open-label pilot trial of oral tofacitinib at 5 to 10 mg twice daily for moderate-to-severe alopecia areata. Scalp clonality was compared among normal scalp (n=4), patchy alopecia areata scalp (n=8), and alopecia totalis/universalis scalp (n=8). TCRbeta CDR3 regions were amplified by immunoSEQ multiplex PCR using 35 Vbeta forward and 13 Jbeta reverse primers. In both human patients and the C3H/HeJ mouse model, the study applied high-throughput TCRbeta sequencing to look at T cell clonal expansion in alopecia areata. For the treated patients, the SALT score, which quantifies what percentage of scalp surface area is affected, served as the measure of disease severity. In humans, TCRbeta sequencing was performed on scalp tissue and on sorted CD4+ and CD8+ peripheral blood T cells from healthy controls and from patients with patchy or totalis/universalis alopecia areata. RNA was extracted with the PAXgene miRNA kit for fixed scalp, the miRNeasy kit for PBMCs, and the RNeasy kit for mouse skin. Biopsies were taken from tofacitinib-treated patients at baseline and again at 4 and 24 weeks into treatment, and several of those patients also had a later scalp biopsy. Patients stayed on tofacitinib for 6 to 18 months and then had 6 months of follow-up off drug so that delayed response and recurrence could be assessed.

The method behind the library was the immunoSEQ multiplex PCR assay. RNA was extracted from all samples and reverse transcribed into cDNA as template for TCR sequencing. SuperScript III was used to make first-strand cDNA, primed with a 2:1 mix of oligo-dT and random hexamers. Amplification bias was assessed with a synthetic immune receptor repertoire, and residual bias was removed computationally. The study's own analysis went as follows. Raw reads were preprocessed to remove errors, and CDR3 was defined by IMGT conventions from the conserved cysteine to phenylalanine. Clonality was computed by normalizing Shannon entropy by log2 of the number of productive unique TCRs and subtracting the result from 1. Whether each scalp clone was CD4 or CD8 was inferred by checking scalp TCRbeta sequences against the CD4 and CD8 repertoires from sorted blood. TCRdb stores this immuneACCESS table with in-frame sequences only. Part of the clones is absent; in the studies checked, under half of the shortfall reflects unresolved V genes, and no reason is known for the rest. Clone size and the V and J calls come from that table; the DNA yielded D and trimming. The table for this sample lists roughly 190,000 clones; roughly 66% of them were counted only once. Of the sample, about 0.94% falls within the top ten clones.

The V end loses 3 bases and the J end loses 1 base, and a stretch of 14 bases separates them. CDR1 SQVTM and CDR2 ANQGSEA were looked up in the germline V gene. The CDR3 numbers 15 residues from cysteine through phenylalanine. The retained sequence is limited to the CDR3, 45 bases, with the frame set at the first base. Overall results and qualifications from the work: Higher clonality and more expanded CD8+ clones were observed in lesional scalp than in normal scalp, particularly in alopecia totalis/universalis, a finding suggestive of antigenic drive. The treated cohort was small, with a single nonresponder, so links between baseline CD8+ expansion and response need larger studies. Scalp clonality and the number of expanded CD8+ clones among the top 100 scalp clones were significantly decreased by tofacitinib. Compared with mice, TCR sequences shared between patients were less clear, possibly partly because of HLA diversity across the patient population. During tofacitinib treatment, many expanded lesional clones remained in scalp and blood, and this persistence may partly explain relapse after treatment is stopped. Scalp TCR repertoire analysis is complicated because resident alphabeta T cells in normal human skin are also sequenced, whereas mouse skin is dominated by gammadelta T cells.

The source of this sequence is a human donor with alopecia areata. The source was CD4+ T cells sorted from blood, collected at week 24, from a patient treated with tofacitinib. The chain couples TRBV29-1 to TRBJ2-3, with TRBD2 as a weak D call on 5 bases. DNA sequence: TGCAGCGTTGATGGATCCAGGCGGGGCACAGATACGCAGTATTTT. Its protein is CSVDGSRRGTDTQYF.